The clone carrying this T cell receptor beta chain came up many times. Its cognate antigen is unknown. Aged 18 to 65, hyperthyroidism patients had new diagnoses of under 2 months' duration. The data belong to a study of Graves' ophthalmopathy and Graves' hyperthyroidism. Regarding the study as a whole: Sensitivity of around 86% and specificity of about 84% were achieved when a 13-signature model separated ophthalmopathy from stable hyperthyroidism. The model flagged ophthalmopathy progression at 65% to 71% sensitivity and 72% to 80% specificity.

RNA transcripts were the source from which TCR beta CDR3 regions were amplified. Following a first-round RT-PCR that used HTBI primers, a second-round multiplex PCR was carried out. TCRdb itself ran the multiplex PCR reads through MiXCR, one entry per CDR3 protein. This sample has around 1.1 million distinct CDR3 sequences, with 36% found just once. The germline V and J ends were trimmed by 5 bases and 4 bases, with 17 bases remaining between them. There are 14 residues in the CDR3. CDR1 is DFQATT and CDR2 is SNEGSKA in the germline V gene (reference sequence). This clonotype was sampled from an adult man with Graves' hyperthyroidism. Sequenced: peripheral blood or thyroid tissue (not recorded which). V usage is TRBV20-1 and J usage is TRBJ1-1, with D unclear. The CDR3 DNA reads as TGCAGTGCTCCGGGAGAGCGATGGGGCACTGAAGCTTTCTTT. This encodes CSAPGERWGTEAFF.